The clone carrying this T cell receptor beta chain was counted ten times or more. The antigen is undetermined. Looked up from germline, CDR1 is DFQATT and CDR2 is SNEGSKA (reference sequence). CDR3 length equals 15 residues. The trim removed 6 bases at V and 10 bases at J, leaving 16 bases unmatched. From the 5' RACE reads, TCRdb called clonotypes with MiXCR, one entry per CDR3 protein. Of roughly 99,000 distinct CDR3 sequences listed, around 12% are singletons. These data come from a study of early T cells in non-severe SARS-CoV-2 infection. Overall study findings and caveats: Missing private and CD4 specificities, VDJdb matching favored anti-spike CD8 responses.

V is TRBV20-1 and J is TRBJ2-1, with 9 nucleotides matching TRBD2. The input for sequencing was whole blood, taken at baseline. The TCR sequence derives from an adult who was a healthcare worker with PCR-confirmed SARS-CoV-2 infection or an uninfected control (not recorded which). CDR3 loop: CSAESGTSLAIEQFF. CDR3 DNA: TGCAGTGCGGAATCCGGGACTAGCTTGGCCATCGAGCAGTTCTTC.